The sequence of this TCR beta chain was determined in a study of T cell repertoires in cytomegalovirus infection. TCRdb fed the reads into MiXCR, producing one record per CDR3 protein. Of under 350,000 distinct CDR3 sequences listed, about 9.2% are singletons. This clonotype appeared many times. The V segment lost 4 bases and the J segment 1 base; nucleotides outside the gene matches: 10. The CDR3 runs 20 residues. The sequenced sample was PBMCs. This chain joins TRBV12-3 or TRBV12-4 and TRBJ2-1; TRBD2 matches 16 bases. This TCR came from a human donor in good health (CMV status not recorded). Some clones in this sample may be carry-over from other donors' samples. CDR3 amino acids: CASSSGTSGGARSSYNEQFF. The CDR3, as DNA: TGTGCCAGCAGTTCAGGGACTAGCGGGGGGGCAAGAAGTTCCTACAATGAGCAGTTCTTC.